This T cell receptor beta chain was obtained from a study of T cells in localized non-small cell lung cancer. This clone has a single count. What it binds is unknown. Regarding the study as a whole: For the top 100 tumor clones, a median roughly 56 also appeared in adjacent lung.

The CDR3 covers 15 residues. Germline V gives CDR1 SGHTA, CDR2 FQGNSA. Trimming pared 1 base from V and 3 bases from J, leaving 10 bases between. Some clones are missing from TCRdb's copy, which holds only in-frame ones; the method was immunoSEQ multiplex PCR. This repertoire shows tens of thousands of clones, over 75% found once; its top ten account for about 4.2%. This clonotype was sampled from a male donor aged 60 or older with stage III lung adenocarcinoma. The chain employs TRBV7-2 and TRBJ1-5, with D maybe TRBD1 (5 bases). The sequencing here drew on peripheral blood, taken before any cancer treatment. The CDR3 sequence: CASSLGRQYNQPQHF. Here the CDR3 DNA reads TGTGCCAGCAGCTTAGGCCGACAGTACAATCAGCCCCAGCATTTT.